The entry that follows covers one T cell receptor beta chain sequence. The antigen is unknown. Per the original methods: The detection floor for productive clonotype frequency was 2.59 x 10-5. The table came from immunoSEQ multiplex PCR; TCRdb's copy has only in-frame clones and leaves some out. The V and J calls and clone size come from that table; D and trimming were worked out from the DNA. Among approximately 30,000 clones listed, just under 75% were seen once. Germline-derived CDR1 and CDR2 are KGHSH and LQKENI. This CDR3 is 15 amino acids long. With 6 bases removed from V and 1 base from J, the gap between germline ends came to 15 bases. This sample was taken from a study of STAT5B mutations in CD4+ large granular lymphocyte leukemia. Study in general: Healthy donors showed HLA-associated enrichment of the CDR3 'QG' motif.

Points from the study as a whole: 8/27 top patient clones versus 2/35 control clones were TRBV06-family.

V is TRBV18 and J is TRBJ1-1; D might be TRBD1 (6 bases). The TCR comes from a human donor in good health. Material: CD4+ T cells from blood buffy coats. The CDR3 reads CASSTNRAGNTEAFF. The CDR3 coding sequence is TGTGCCAGCTCGACGAACAGGGCCGGGAACACTGAAGCTTTCTTT. Drawing the rest from reference TRBV18 and TRBJ1-1, the complete variable domain is NAGVMQNPRHLVRRRGQEARLRCSPMKGHSHVYWYRQLPEEGLKFMVYLQKENIIDESGMPKERFSAEFPKEGPSILRIQQVVRGDSAAYFCASSTNRAGNTEAFFGQGTRLTVV.